This passage covers 16 T cell receptor beta chains from one sample sequenced in a study of CD8+ T cells in alopecia areata. RNA extraction and reverse transcription yielded cDNA as sequencing template. The table came from immunoSEQ multiplex PCR; TCRdb's copy has only in-frame clones and leaves some out. Counted here are approximately 180,000 clones, approximately 59% occurring once; the ten biggest clones make up 14% to 15%. The specimen comprised CD4+ T cells sorted from blood, sampled at week 0. The receptor source for this set is a human donor with alopecia areata.

The V and J genes are TRBV7-9 and TRBJ2-3, with 11 bases lining up with TRBD2. Germline V gene lookup returns CDR1 SEHNR and CDR2 FQNEAQ (reference sequence). J was trimmed by 0 bases and V by 1 base; bases with no gene match: 9. The CDR3 spans 19 residues. CDR3 DNA: TGTGCCAGCAGCTTAGGACGGCTAGCGGGGGGAACAAGCACAGATACGCAGTATTTT. Amino acid sequence: CASSLGRLAGGTSTDTQYF.

The chain joins TRBV25-1 to TRBJ2-1, with D perhaps TRBD2 (5 bases). The V gene lost 7 bases and the J gene lost 12 bases, with 13 bases spanning the gap. The length of the CDR3 is 11 residues. Per the germline V gene, CDR1 is MGHDK and CDR2 is SYGVNS. The CDR3 sequence: CASISERVQFF. Written as DNA, the CDR3 is TGTGCCAGCATATCGGAGAGGGTGCAGTTCTTC.

This clone has at least ten counts. This chain links TRBV5-1 with TRBJ2-7, with a possible D match to TRBD1 (5 bases). The germline V gene has CDR1 SGHRS and CDR2 YFSETQ. This CDR3 spans 14 amino acids. The V gene lost 0 bases and the J gene lost 6 bases, with 13 bases spanning the gap. For the CDR3, the DNA is TGCGCCAGCAGCTTGGATGGGGCGCAGAGCGAGCAGTACTTC. This gives the protein CASSLDGAQSEQYF.

The genes are TRBV10-3 and TRBJ1-2; weak D call: TRBD1 (6 bases). The germline CDR1 and CDR2 sequences are ENHRY and SYGVKD. The CDR3 consists of 13 residues. Trimming took off 2 bases at V and 8 bases at J, with 12 bases between the two ends. The CDR3, as DNA: TGTGCCATCAGTGAGGGGGGGGCGAGAGGCTACACCTTC. It encodes CAISEGGARGYTF.

J is TRBJ2-3 and V is TRBV27; tentative D call: TRBD2 (5 bases). Between the trimmed V and J ends, which lost 5 bases and 5 bases, there was a span of 8 bases. Germline loops: CDR1 MNHEY, CDR2 SMNVEV (reference sequence). This CDR3 contains 12 residues. The CDR3 nucleotides read TGTGCCAGCAGTCCACGGGGAGATACGCAGTATTTT. Residues: CASSPRGDTQYF.

The chain recombines TRBV5-1 with TRBJ2-2; TRBD1 agrees at 7 bases. Trimming removed 4 bases from V and 0 bases from J; junction bases left unmatched: 12. The CDR3 has 18 residues. In germline, CDR1 is SGHRS, CDR2 YFSETQ. DNA of the CDR3: TGCGCCAGCAGCGCCAAGATGACAGGGCACGCGAACACCGGGGAGCTGTTTTTT. This codes for CASSAKMTGHANTGELFF.

This chain joins TRBV30 and TRBJ2-5; a weak D match, TRBD2 (6 bases). The germline gives CDR1 GTSNPN, CDR2 SVGIG (reference sequence). Deletions cut 0 bases from V and 4 bases from J, with 9 bases between. This CDR3 has 13 amino acids. CDR3 protein: CAWSVSGGETQYF. CDR3 nucleotides: TGTGCCTGGAGTGTATCCGGGGGAGAGACCCAGTACTTC.

The V call is TRBV29-1, the J call TRBJ2-3; perhaps TRBD2 as D (6 bases). Deletions cut 1 base from V and 3 bases from J, with 8 bases between. CDR1 and CDR2 (germline): SQVTM, ANQGSEA. The CDR3 spans 13 residues. The CDR3 DNA follows: TGCAGCGTTGAAGTCGGGGGAACAGATACGCAGTATTTT. It specifies CSVEVGGTDTQYF.

The chain combines TRBV7-9 with TRBJ2-7, with D hard to call. V gave up 5 bases and J gave up 5 bases, with 13 bases separating them. Germline assignment: CDR1 SEHNR and CDR2 FQNEAQ (reference sequence). The CDR3 is 13 residues long. In nucleotides, the CDR3 is TGTGCCAGCAGCAAGCTCTCCACTGACGAGCAGTACTTC. Translated: CASSKLSTDEQYF.

This chain joins TRBV9 and TRBJ1-2, with D perhaps matching TRBD1 (5 bases). The CDR3 is made up of 15 amino acids. Germline V gene lookup returns CDR1 SGDLS and CDR2 YYNGEE. Between the trimmed V and J ends, which lost 0 bases and 4 bases, there was a span of 13 bases. The CDR3 DNA reads TGTGCCAGCAGCGTAGGCGACAGTCTAAGCTATGGCTACACCTTC. As protein: CASSVGDSLSYGYTF.

V usage is TRBV30 and J usage is TRBJ1-6, with D tentatively TRBD1 (5 bases). V gave up 3 bases and J gave up 11 bases, with 14 bases separating them. Germline-derived CDR1 and CDR2 are GTSNPN and SVGIG (reference sequence). CDR3 length: 13 amino acids. This CDR3 reads CAWRRGPRAPLHF. CDR3 nucleotide sequence: TGTGCCTGGAGGAGGGGCCCCCGGGCACCCCTCCACTTT. Supplemented by reference TRBV30 and TRBJ1-6, the full variable domain reads SQTIHQWPATLVQPVGSPLSLECTVEGTSNPNLYWYRQAAGRGLQLLFYSVGIGQISSEVPQNLSASRPQDRQFILSSKKLLLSDSGFYLCAWRRGPRAPLHFGNGTRLTVT.

V is TRBV29-1 and J is TRBJ2-3; D ambiguous. Trimming removed 4 bases from V and 5 bases from J, with 10 bases in between. Germline V gives CDR1 SQVTM, CDR2 ANQGSEA. The CDR3 contains 12 residues. CDR3 nucleotide sequence: TGCAGCGTTGGACCTACCGAAGATACGCAGTATTTT. It codes for CSVGPTEDTQYF.

This clone has a handful of counts. The V call is TRBV5-1, the J call TRBJ2-2, with D hard to call. Germline assignment: CDR1 SGHRS and CDR2 YFSETQ. V was cut by 1 base and J by 7 bases, with 14 bases left in between. This CDR3 has 15 residues. CDR3: CASSLSGANGGELFF. In DNA form, the CDR3 reads TGCGCCAGCAGCTTGTCCGGAGCGAATGGCGGGGAGCTGTTTTTT.

The chain employs TRBV7-9 and TRBJ1-1; D uncertain. The CDR3 totals 11 residues. Trimming removed 7 bases from V and 3 bases from J, with 6 bases in between. From germline, CDR1 is SEHNR and CDR2 FQNEAQ (reference sequence). The CDR3 nucleotides read TGTGCCAGCACTGGGGACACTGAAGCTTTCTTT. The encoded protein is CASTGDTEAFF. The whole variable domain, filled in from reference TRBV7-9 and TRBJ1-1, reads DTGVSQNPRHKITKRGQNVTFRCDPISEHNRLYWYRQTLGQGPEFLTYFQNEAQLEKSRLLSDRFSAERPKGSFSTLEIQRTEQGDSAMYLCASTGDTEAFFGQGTRLTVV.

This clone appeared a few times. The gene calls are TRBV7-2 and TRBJ1-2; 11 bases are shared with TRBD1. Per the germline V gene, CDR1 is SGHTA and CDR2 is FQGNSA. This CDR3 has 15 residues. V shed 4 bases and J 6 bases; nucleotides not matched to a gene: 7. DNA of the CDR3: TGTGCCAGCAGCTCCCGGACAGGGGGCGCAGATGGCTACACCTTC. Residues: CASSSRTGGADGYTF.

V gene TRBV4-1 combines with J gene TRBJ2-3; D might be TRBD1 (6 bases). V lost 0 bases to trimming and J lost 2 bases, with 12 bases between them. Germline CDR1 is MGHRA and CDR2 is YSYEKL. The CDR3 extends over 16 amino acids. CDR3 DNA sequence: TGCGCCAGCAGCCAAGATTGGGGGCGATCCACAGATACGCAGTATTTT. As protein: CASSQDWGRSTDTQYF.